These 5 T cell receptor beta chains were sequenced from one sample in a study of blood T cell repertoires in COVID-19. Data came from immunoSEQ multiplex PCR; TCRdb stores just in-frame clones and leaves some out. The sample contains roughly 380,000 clones, roughly 86% of which appear only once. Sequencing was carried out using PBMCs or T cells enriched from blood (not recorded which). The origin of the receptors is a woman in her thirties who had been exposed to COVID-19.

The rearrangement links TRBV27 to TRBJ1-5, with 9 bases matching TRBD1. Germline V gene sequence: CDR1 MNHEY, CDR2 SMNVEV (reference sequence). Trimming at V came to 5 bases and at J to 4 bases, leaving 9 bases not matched to a gene. The CDR3 has 16 residues. The CDR3 nucleotides read TGTGCCAGCAGTCGCGATAGGACAGGGGCTAATCAGCCCCAGCATTTT. Translating gives CASSRDRTGANQPQHF.

J is TRBJ2-3 and V is TRBV5-1; TRBD1 might be the D (5 bases). Trimming stripped 0 bases from V and 2 bases from J, with 7 bases between. The CDR3 loop spans 14 amino acids. Looked up from germline, CDR1 is SGHRS and CDR2 is YFSETQ. The CDR3 protein is CASSLGQHTDTQYF. CDR3 DNA sequence: TGCGCCAGCAGCTTGGGACAGCACACAGATACGCAGTATTTT. Supplemented by reference TRBV5-1 and TRBJ2-3, the full variable domain reads KAGVTQTPRYLIKTRGQQVTLSCSPISGHRSVSWYQQTPGQGLQFLFEYFSETQRNKGNFPGRFSGRQFSNSRSEMNVSTLELGDSALYLCASSLGQHTDTQYFGPGTRLTVL.

The rearrangement uses TRBV19 and TRBJ1-2; 10 bases fit TRBD1. Germline CDR1 reads LNHDA; CDR2 reads SQIVND (reference sequence). J gave up 7 bases and V 5 bases, and 7 bases lay outside the gene matches. The CDR3 runs 14 residues. The CDR3 loop reads CASSPGQGIIGYTF. The CDR3, as DNA: TGTGCCAGTAGTCCGGGACAGGGGATTATTGGCTACACCTTC.

The chain has TRBV7-2 and TRBJ2-7, with D perhaps matching TRBD2 (5 bases). V lost 1 base, J lost 4 bases, and 11 bases lay in between. CDR3 length equals 14 residues. The V gene's germline CDR1 is SGHTA and CDR2 FQGNSA. The CDR3 region is CASSLVGVRYEQYF. The DNA for the CDR3 is TGTGCCAGCAGCTTAGTCGGGGTTCGGTACGAGCAGTACTTC.

CDR3 residues: CASSSPMSYGYTF. In DNA form, the CDR3 reads TGTGCCAGCAGTTCCCCAATGTCCTATGGCTACACCTTC. This chain connects TRBV27 to TRBJ1-2; D call uncertain. The length of the CDR3 is 13 residues. Germline CDR1 is MNHEY and CDR2 is SMNVEV (reference sequence). Trimming cost V 4 bases and J 4 bases, with 10 bases left between them.